Sequencing of this TCR beta chain was carried out in a study of Ad26.COV2.S vaccination and SARS-CoV-2 variants (dated by TCRdb to 2020 to 2023). Context from the whole study: Vaccine-arm donors were drawn from COV1001, a multicentre, randomized, double-blind, placebo-controlled phase I-IIa trial of Ad26.COV2.S in healthy adults. Ad26.COV2.S was administered intramuscularly at a dose of 5x10^10 or 1x10^11 viral particles, either as one shot or as two shots given 56 days apart. Sequencing of the TCRbeta repertoire served to evaluate the specificity and breadth of SARS-CoV-2-reactive T cell receptors following Ad26.COV2.S vaccination. The TCR-sequenced set comprised approximately 30 samples: around 20 Ad26.COV2.S vaccine recipients, 5 placebo recipients and 8 SARS-CoV-2 convalescent individuals. Trial participants were randomized into five groups of five, in which low-dose or high-dose Ad26.COV2.S was given once or twice, or placebo was given on both occasions. Investigators remained blinded to trial group allocation during experiments and outcome assessment.

The immunoSEQ Assay was used to sequence TCRbeta CDR3 regions. After extraction, genomic DNA underwent amplification by bias-controlled multiplex PCR, followed by high-throughput sequencing. Concerning the study's data processing: To quantify the absolute abundance of each unique TCRbeta CDR3 region, sequences were collapsed and filtered. T cell fraction was estimated by normalization of TCRbeta template counts to usable DNA, with usable DNA being measured through amplification of reference genes present in all nucleated cells. Repertoire TCRs were annotated as SARS-CoV-2-specific by exact matching of V gene, CDR3 amino acid sequence and J gene to a known reactive TCR set. The reference SARS-CoV-2 TCR set was derived from MIRA and filtered for enrichment in COVID-19-positive ImmuneCODE repertoires, a step that removed public or cross-reactive TCRs. Using the MIRA antigens, annotated TCRs were further analysed by specific ORF or by position within an ORF. Breadth was defined as annotated unique rearrangements over total unique productive rearrangements; depth was the summed frequency of those rearrangements. TCR breadth was compared between groups using two-sided Wilcoxon rank-sum tests. TCRdb's version of the immuneACCESS table is confined to in-frame rearrangements and falls short of the full clone set. An unresolved V gene accounts for under half of the shortfall where checked; the remainder is of unknown origin. V and J calls and clone size follow that table, whereas D and trimming were derived from the DNA. Here the sample has around 300,000 clones; 88% occur a single time. Approximately 5.9% of the sample is held by the ten biggest clonotypes.

About this clone itself: Its antigen target is currently unknown. The record has no base qualities; no much larger clone is one base away.

Interpreted using the paper, the treatment or condition label stands for: 15 to 20 received Ad26.COV2.S at low or high dose, single or two shots; 5 received placebo; per-sample allocation not given. For vaccine and placebo recipients, the sequenced repertoires came from samples collected on day 63 after the first injection. In Cohort 1b, roughly 25 adults aged 18-55 years were enrolled at a single site in Boston, USA, between 29 July and 7 August 2020. As a vaccine, Ad26.COV2.S was a replication-incompetent adenovirus type 26 vector that expressed a prefusion-stabilized SARS-CoV-2 spike protein derived from the original Wuhan strain. On the study overall, not on this receptor specifically: The study was not powered to compare responses between vaccine doses or regimens. After vaccination, spike-specific CD8+ and CD4+ T cell responses were reported to show substantial breadth. Compared with placebo recipients, Ad26.COV2.S recipients showed higher spike-specific TCR breadth (P = 0.0014). It was noted by the authors that total T cell responses may have been underestimated by the TCR breadth and depth analyses. Non-spike TCR breadth was comparable between vaccine and placebo recipients, consistent with the vaccine containing only spike.

The cysteine opens and the phenylalanine closes a CDR3 of 16 amino acids. CDR3 DNA is the only sequence kept; it has 48 bases, read in frame from the first base. The germline ends are 18 bases apart after V is trimmed by 2 bases and J by 1 base. Via the germline V gene (reference sequence), CDR1 is GTSNPN and CDR2 SVGIG. This chain is built from TRBV30 and TRBJ2-7; the D gene lacks a confident call. Here the sequenced sample was peripheral blood, taken in a trial of Ad26.COV2.S vaccine versus placebo. The sequence was obtained from a person aged 18 to 65 who received the Ad26.COV2.S COVID-19 vaccine or a placebo. The sequence in DNA is TGTGCCTGGAGTTACCAATACAAGCGCCCATCCTACGAGCAGTACTTC. Its protein product is CAWSYQYKRPSYEQYF.